This TCR beta chain is from a study of T cell responses to AZD1222 COVID-19 vaccine. Whole-study results and caveats: Among AZD1222 vaccinees, only 5 to 7 were seropositive at baseline. Close to half of spike-specific TCRs reportedly recognize unmutated variant regions. Spike-wide coverage was observed for vaccine-associated CD4 TCRs, with dominant responses at 160-218 and 743-854. Clonal diversity was possibly underestimated; the donors were predominantly white British and more often female.

For this clone: Its specificity is not known.

The germline V and J ends were trimmed by 3 bases and 5 bases, with 13 bases remaining between them. The CDR3 is 14 residues long. Germline CDR1 MNHNS, CDR2 SASEGT. The method was immunoSEQ multiplex PCR; TCRdb's version includes in-frame clones alone and lacks a portion of them. Here the sample table reports 150,000 or so clones. The receptor was derived from an adult in good health. The sample consisted of peripheral blood. V gene TRBV6-1 combines with J gene TRBJ1-2, with D perhaps TRBD1 (5 bases). CDR3 in DNA: TGTGCCAGCAGTGACACGGGACCGAAATATGGCTACACCTTC. It codes for CASSDTGPKYGYTF.